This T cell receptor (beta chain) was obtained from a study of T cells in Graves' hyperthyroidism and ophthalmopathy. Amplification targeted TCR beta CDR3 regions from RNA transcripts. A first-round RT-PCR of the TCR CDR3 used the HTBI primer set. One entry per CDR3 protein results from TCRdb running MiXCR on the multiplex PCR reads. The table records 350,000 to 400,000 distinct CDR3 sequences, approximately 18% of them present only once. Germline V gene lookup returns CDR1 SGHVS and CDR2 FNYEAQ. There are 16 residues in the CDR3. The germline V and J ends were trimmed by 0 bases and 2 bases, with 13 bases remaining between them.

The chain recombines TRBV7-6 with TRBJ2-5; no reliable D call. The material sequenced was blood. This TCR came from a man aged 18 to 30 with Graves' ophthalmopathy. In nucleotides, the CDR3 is TGTGCCAGCAGCTTAGCGGTGTTTCGGATACAAGAGACCCAGTACTTC. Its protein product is CASSLAVFRIQETQYF.